Below, 32 T cell receptor beta chains from the same sample are listed, as sequenced in a study of T-cell reconstitution after alpha-beta-depleted transplantation in children. Study-level points and caveats: One year post-transplant, T-cell counts and diversity were largely derived from T cells produced anew.

Unique molecular identifiers tagged the TCRbeta library. TCRdb independently ran MiXCR on the PCR reads; one entry per CDR3 protein. The repertoire holds about 290,000 distinct CDR3 sequences, with around 7.1% as singletons. No antigens are known for them. This material consisted of peripheral blood, taken 360 days after TCRalphabeta/CD19-depleted stem cell transplant. The receptor source for this set is a female patient aged 2 to 10 who had a stem cell transplant for Fanconi anemia, so the T cells may come from the graft donor.

This clonotype was counted ten times or more. This chain joins TRBV6-1 and TRBJ2-1; 14 bases are a match to TRBD2. Germline V CDR1 and CDR2: MNHNS, SASEGT. The CDR3 spans 17 residues. The J segment lost 3 bases and the V segment lost 6 bases, leaving 7 bases of the junction unmatched. For the CDR3, the DNA is TGTGCCAGCAGGGACCGACTAGCGGGGGGGGTCTACAATGAGCAGTTCTTC. Protein: CASRDRLAGGVYNEQFF.

A few counts support this clonotype. The chain uses TRBV4-3 and TRBJ1-2, with 7 bases aligning to TRBD1. The V and J ends lost 1 base and 3 bases, in that order; junction bases with no gene match: 8. The CDR3 extends over 16 amino acids. The germline CDR1 and CDR2 sequences are LGHNA and YSLEER. CDR3 in amino acids: CASSQGPRQGDYGYTF. For the CDR3, the DNA is TGCGCCAGCAGCCAAGGACCGCGACAGGGAGACTATGGCTACACCTTC.

This clonotype was detected ten times or more. This sequence joins TRBV9 and TRBJ1-4; no clear D. Per germline, CDR1 SGDLS and CDR2 YYNGEE. The CDR3 is 18 residues long. Trimming took off 7 bases at V and 6 bases at J, with 28 bases between the two ends. The CDR3 coding sequence is TGTGCCAGCGCCAGCGTAGCGGTGTATTCGGGCGTGGATGAAAAACTGTTTTTT. Its protein product is CASASVAVYSGVDEKLFF.

V gene TRBV4-2 combines with J gene TRBJ1-4, with 8 bases fitting TRBD1. Germline values: CDR1 LGHNA, CDR2 YNFKEQ. The J segment lost 13 bases and the V segment lost 5 bases, leaving 0 bases of the junction unmatched. The CDR3 has 10 residues. For the CDR3, the DNA is TGTGCCAGCAGCGGACAGGGACTGTTTTTT. Translating it yields CASSGQGLFF.

This clonotype came up many times. The chain recombines TRBV5-1 with TRBJ2-7, with a possible D match to TRBD1 (6 bases). Germline CDR1 is SGHRS and CDR2 is YFSETQ. V lost 3 bases, J lost 7 bases, and 17 bases lay in between. The CDR3 loop spans 14 amino acids. The CDR3 DNA is TGCGCCAGCAGCTATCGACAGGCAGGAGGTGAGCAGTACTTC. It codes for CASSYRQAGGEQYF.

The chain links TRBV28 to TRBJ2-3, with TRBD2 as a possible D gene (6 bases). CDR1 MDHEN and CDR2 SYDVKM come from the germline V gene. Trimming shortened V by 5 bases and J by 0 bases, and 18 bases separated the two germline ends. CDR3 size: 17 residues. The CDR3 sequence: CASSVTWDFYSTDTQYF. The CDR3 coding sequence is TGTGCCAGCAGTGTGACCTGGGACTTCTATAGCACAGATACGCAGTATTTT.

This clonotype was found a few times. This chain joins TRBV30 and TRBJ2-7; TRBD2 agrees at 12 bases. Looked up from germline, CDR1 is GTSNPN and CDR2 is SVGIG (reference sequence). The CDR3 extends over 15 amino acids. CDR3 amino acids: CARRASGGEPYEQYF. Written as DNA, the CDR3 is TGTGCGCGGAGGGCTAGCGGGGGGGAACCCTACGAGCAGTACTTC.

This clonotype was seen more than once but under ten times. The V and J genes are TRBV11-2 and TRBJ2-2; 8 nucleotides match TRBD1. Germline CDR1 is SGHAT and CDR2 is FQNNGV. Germline trimming cut 1 base from V and 0 bases from J; bases unmatched to any gene: 13. The CDR3 loop spans 20 amino acids. CDR3 protein: CASSLVNRQGSNANTGELFF. CDR3 bases: TGTGCCAGCAGCTTAGTTAACCGACAGGGGTCCAACGCGAACACCGGGGAGCTGTTTTTT. The full variable domain, its missing parts supplied by reference TRBV11-2 and TRBJ2-2, is EAGVAQSPRYKIIEKRQSVAFWCNPISGHATLYWYQQILGQGPKLLIQFQNNGVVDDSQLPKDRFSAERLKGVDSTLKIQPAKLEDSAVYLCASSLVNRQGSNANTGELFFGEGSRLTVL.

The sample holds many counts of this clonotype. The V call is TRBV12-3 or TRBV12-4, the J call TRBJ1-5; D is ambiguous. This CDR3 is 13 amino acids long. V was cut by 1 base and J by 6 bases, with 7 bases left in between. This chain's CDR3 is CASSLDVRQPQHF. CDR3 nucleotides: TGTGCCAGCAGTTTAGACGTGCGTCAGCCCCAGCATTTT.

The rearrangement links TRBV12-3 or TRBV12-4 to TRBJ2-5; D is perhaps TRBD2 (7 bases). Trimming removed 1 base at V and 4 bases at J, with 13 bases between. The CDR3 is 15 residues long. The CDR3 sequence: CASSLGRGGLETQYF. CDR3 DNA sequence: TGTGCCAGCAGTTTAGGAAGGGGGGGGCTAGAGACCCAGTACTTC.

This clonotype was observed many times. The V and J genes are TRBV27 and TRBJ2-5; D unclear. CDR1 is MNHEY and CDR2 is SMNVEV in the germline V gene (reference sequence). Trimming took off 2 bases at V and 4 bases at J, with 8 bases between the two ends. The CDR3 is 13 residues long. In DNA form, the CDR3 reads TGTGCCAGCAGTTTAACCCCCCTAGAGACCCAGTACTTC. Encoded protein: CASSLTPLETQYF.

The sample holds many counts of this clonotype. This chain connects TRBV10-3 to TRBJ1-1, with D tentatively TRBD1 (6 bases). Trimming cost V 10 bases and J 1 base, with 22 bases left between them. The CDR3 has 16 residues. Germline lookup yields CDR1 ENHRY and CDR2 SYGVKD. CDR3 protein: CATKASYRDWNTEAFF. CDR3 DNA sequence: TGTGCCACCAAGGCCTCATACAGGGATTGGAACACTGAAGCTTTCTTT.

As regards this clonotype: This may stem from a read error, because a much larger clone lies one nucleotide away. V usage is TRBV18 and J usage is TRBJ2-2; 9 positions agree with TRBD2. V was clipped by 4 bases and J by 2 bases; unmatched bases: 8. The CDR3 is made up of 17 amino acids. Germline V CDR1 and CDR2: KGHSH, LQKENI. CDR3 protein: CASSLNRLAANTGELFF. In nucleotides, the CDR3 is TGTGCCAGCTCACTGAATCGACTAGCGGCAAACACCGGGGAGCTGTTTTTT. The full variable domain, completed using reference TRBV18 and TRBJ2-2, is NAGVMQNPRHLVRRRGQEARLRCSPMKGHSHVYWYRQLPEEGLKFMVYLQKENIIDESGMPKERFSAEFPKEGPSILRIQQVVRGDSAAYFCASSLNRLAANTGELFFGEGSRLTVL.

This clonotype was counted many times. The V and J genes are TRBV5-3 and TRBJ2-3; 10 nucleotides line up with TRBD1. TRBV5-3 has ORF status, its function being uncertain. The ends lost 7 bases at V and 0 bases at J; junction bases unmatched: 17. The CDR3 is made up of 19 amino acids. The CDR3 DNA is TGTGCCAGAGGCCGAACGACAGGGGGCTTGGGTCCGAGCACAGATACGCAGTATTTT. Translation: CARGRTTGGLGPSTDTQYF.

This clonotype has more than one count but fewer than ten. This chain's CDR3 is CASSYSIAAGWTGELFF. CDR3 in DNA: TGTGCCAGCAGTTACTCGATTGCGGCGGGGTGGACCGGGGAGCTGTTTTTT. The chain employs TRBV6-2 or TRBV6-3 and TRBJ2-2, with TRBD2 as a possible D gene (6 bases). Germline assignment: CDR1 MNHEY and CDR2 SVGEGT. V gave up 0 bases and J gave up 5 bases, with 16 bases separating them. This CDR3 has 17 amino acids.

In its sample, this clonotype was seen many times. The chain has TRBV4-3 and TRBJ1-3; D uncertain. Germline CDR1 reads LGHNA; CDR2 reads YSLEER. The CDR3 contains 16 residues. With 0 bases removed from V and 7 bases from J, the gap between germline ends came to 16 bases. For the CDR3, the DNA is TGCGCCAGCAGCCAAGATTGGCAGGTCCATGGGAACACCATATATTTT. Translating it yields CASSQDWQVHGNTIYF.

This clonotype has ten or more counts. The chain joins TRBV20-1 to TRBJ2-7, with 12 bases identical to TRBD2. V dropped 1 base and J dropped 3; count of bases not matched to a gene: 7. The CDR3 extends over 16 amino acids. Germline V gene lookup returns CDR1 DFQATT and CDR2 SNEGSKA (reference sequence). CDR3 DNA sequence: TGCAGTGCTAGAGGAGGGACTAGCGGGCTTCTCTACGAGCAGTACGTC. Encoded protein: CSARGGTSGLLYEQYV.

In its sample, this clonotype was seen many times. The chain has TRBV7-9 and TRBJ1-2, with D hard to call. Germline V gene sequence: CDR1 SEHNR, CDR2 FQNEAQ (reference sequence). This CDR3 is 12 amino acids long. V lost 1 base to trimming and J lost 8 bases, with 8 bases between them. CDR3 sequence: CASSLELEGYTF. The CDR3 region has the DNA TGTGCCAGCAGCTTAGAATTGGAGGGCTACACCTTC.

This clonotype was seen at least ten times. The chain carries TRBV7-2 and TRBJ2-3; a possible D gene is TRBD2 (5 bases). Germline V CDR1 and CDR2: SGHTA, FQGNSA. This CDR3 comprises 14 residues. The ends were cut back, 1 base at V and 4 bases at J, with 9 bases in the middle. This CDR3 reads CASSLGIGADTQYF. The CDR3, as DNA: TGTGCCAGCAGCTTAGGGATCGGGGCAGATACGCAGTATTTT.

In this sample, this clonotype turned up many times. V usage is TRBV27 and J usage is TRBJ1-2; perhaps TRBD1 as D (5 bases). V was pared by 8 bases and J by 0 bases, with 13 bases between. Germline V gene data show CDR1 as MNHEY and CDR2 as SMNVEV (reference sequence). The CDR3 is 14 residues long. In DNA form, the CDR3 reads TGTGCCAGCGCCCCAGGGTTCACTAACTATGGCTACACCTTC. It is translated as CASAPGFTNYGYTF.

This clonotype showed up just a few times. The chain has TRBV11-2 and TRBJ2-5, with 8 bases aligning to TRBD1. The J segment lost 4 bases and the V segment lost 2 bases, leaving 6 bases of the junction unmatched. CDR3 length: 15 amino acids. CDR1 and CDR2 from the germline V gene are SGHAT and FQNNGV. The CDR3 spells CASSLWAGGGETQYF. The CDR3 bases are TGTGCCAGCAGCTTATGGGCAGGGGGCGGAGAGACCCAGTACTTC.

This clonotype was detected a few times. V and J are TRBV6-1 and TRBJ1-6; D is undetermined. Germline lookup yields CDR1 MNHNS and CDR2 SASEGT. This CDR3 comprises 15 residues. The germline V and J ends were trimmed by 6 bases and 9 bases, with 18 bases remaining between them. The CDR3 loop reads CASRGERAPFSPLHF. The CDR3 nucleotides read TGTGCCAGCAGGGGAGAGAGGGCCCCGTTTTCACCCCTCCACTTT.

V and J are TRBV19 and TRBJ1-4, with D tentatively TRBD1 (5 bases). This CDR3 is 16 amino acids long. V dropped 5 bases and J dropped 7 bases, with 20 bases sitting between them. Germline CDR1 is LNHDA and CDR2 is SQIVND (reference sequence). CDR3 sequence reads: CASSDGTSLASEKLFF. The CDR3 coding sequence is TGTGCCAGTAGTGATGGGACGTCTCTCGCCAGTGAAAAACTGTTTTTT.

This chain connects TRBV5-5 to TRBJ1-1; maybe TRBD1 (5 bases). CDR1 is SGHKS, CDR2 YYEKEE, per germline (reference sequence). With 4 bases removed from V and 4 bases from J, the gap between germline ends came to 17 bases. This CDR3 is 15 amino acids long. DNA of the CDR3: TGTGCCAGCAGCAGGCCTCTCTGGGGCCGCACTGAAGCTTTCTTT. Amino acids: CASSRPLWGRTEAFF.

This clonotype was picked up many times. The genes are TRBV24-1 and TRBJ2-2; possibly TRBD2 for D (6 bases). The CDR3 runs 18 residues. V was shortened by 6 bases and J by 3 bases, with 22 bases between the two germline ends. CDR1 is KGHDR, CDR2 SFDVKD, per germline. The CDR3 DNA reads TGTGCCACCAGTTCTGGGCTAGATCGGGGAGGAGACACCGGGGAGCTGTTTTTT. Amino acid sequence: CATSSGLDRGGDTGELFF.

This clonotype turned up a few times. This rearrangement joins TRBV20-1 to TRBJ1-4; D is perhaps TRBD1 (6 bases). The V end was cut by 5 bases, the J end by 4 bases, with 14 bases between. The germline V gene encodes CDR1 DFQATT and CDR2 SNEGSKA (reference sequence). The CDR3 has 14 residues. The CDR3 loop reads CSAVRTEINEKLFF. The DNA of the CDR3 is TGCAGTGCTGTCCGGACAGAAATTAATGAAAAACTGTTTTTT.

The rearrangement joins TRBV6-4 to TRBJ1-1; 7 positions match TRBD1. The length of the CDR3 is 12 residues. CDR1 and CDR2 (germline): MRHNA, SNTAGT. Trimming removed 6 bases from V and 6 bases from J; junction bases left unmatched: 4. The CDR3 loop reads CASSGDSPEAFF. The CDR3, as DNA: TGTGCCAGCAGCGGGGACAGCCCTGAAGCTTTCTTT.

This clonotype was counted only a few times. The V and J genes are TRBV11-2 and TRBJ2-3; TRBD2 might be the D (6 bases). With 4 bases removed from V and 0 bases from J, the gap between germline ends came to 11 bases. The germline gives CDR1 SGHAT, CDR2 FQNNGV. The CDR3 has 15 amino acids. The CDR3 DNA reads TGTGCCAGCAGCTGGAGGGACCCCAGCACAGATACGCAGTATTTT. Its protein product is CASSWRDPSTDTQYF.

The rearrangement uses TRBV20-1 and TRBJ1-1; D call uncertain. Trimming removed 3 bases at V and 3 bases at J, with 23 bases between. The germline gives CDR1 DFQATT, CDR2 SNEGSKA (reference sequence). The CDR3 is 17 residues long. The CDR3 is CSASLRVPGFGHTEAFF. Written as DNA, the CDR3 is TGCAGTGCTAGCCTCCGGGTCCCCGGTTTTGGGCACACTGAAGCTTTCTTT.

This chain joins TRBV7-9 and TRBJ1-1, with D perhaps TRBD1 (6 bases). CDR1 and CDR2 (germline): SEHNR, FQNEAQ (reference sequence). This CDR3 is built from 16 residues. Trimming pared 6 bases from V and 3 bases from J, leaving 20 bases between. CDR3 coding DNA: TGTGCCAGCAGGCCTCTAACAGGGTATGTAGACACTGAAGCTTTCTTT. Protein sequence: CASRPLTGYVDTEAFF.

This chain connects TRBV27 to TRBJ2-5; D may match TRBD1 or TRBD2 (6 bases each). CDR1 is MNHEY, CDR2 SMNVEV, per germline (reference sequence). The CDR3 runs 14 residues. V lost 7 bases, J lost 5 bases, and 17 bases lay in between. The CDR3 DNA reads TGTGCCAGCACGGGCGGAGGGGGAGTGGAGACCCAGTACTTC. This encodes CASTGGGGVETQYF.

This clonotype was counted between two and nine times. The V call is TRBV3-1, the J call TRBJ2-3; D is unclear. V dropped 4 bases and J dropped 0 bases, with 14 bases sitting between them. CDR1 LGHDT and CDR2 YNNKEL come from the germline V gene (reference sequence). The CDR3 consists of 16 residues. CDR3 nucleotides: TGTGCCAGCAGCCGTTATAGGGCAGAAAGCACAGATACGCAGTATTTT. Amino acid sequence: CASSRYRAESTDTQYF.